This T cell receptor (beta chain) originates from a study of OX40 agonist ivuxolimab in advanced cancers. As for the study more broadly: Ivuxolimab was an agonistic, fully human IgG2 monoclonal antibody directed against OX40 (CD134), a costimulatory receptor. Peripheral TCRbeta sequencing was intended to test whether TCR sequence diversity was altered and clonal T-cell expansion was caused by ivuxolimab. In the dose-escalation cohort, roughly 80% of patients were male, and the mean age was around 60 years, with a range of about 20 to 90. Prior anti-PD-1, anti-PD-L1 or anti-CTLA-4 therapy was permitted, and checkpoint inhibitors had been received by around 39% of dose-escalation patients. Intravenous ivuxolimab was administered to patients every 2 weeks at six dose levels: 0.01, 0.1, 0.3, 1.5, 3 and 10 mg/kg. Partial responses were achieved by three dose-escalation patients, of whom one had hepatocellular carcinoma and two had cutaneous melanoma. The paper describes the monotherapy dose-escalation part (N of about 50 patients) of the phase I trial of ivuxolimab. Among the 50 to 55 dose-escalation patients, about 20 had hepatocellular carcinoma, around 15 melanoma, 9 renal cell carcinoma and 9 head and neck cancer. The paper's findings and limits, for the study overall: Antigen specificity was not determined for the clonally expanded peripheral T cells. After ivuxolimab, expanded clones were on average more numerous among CD8+ T cells than among CD4+ T cells. At doses of 0.1 to 3.0 mg/kg, clonal expansion of both CD4+ and CD8+ T cells in blood was seen between baseline and week 6. In the 0.1-3.0 mg/kg groups, partial responders were among the patients with the lowest normalized peripheral clonal expansion, particularly in CD8+ T cells. Low levels of normalized T-cell clonal expansion were also seen in some nonresponding patients.

The trial excluded patients who had a history of autoimmune disease or were on systemic immunosuppression. Peripheral blood for TCR sequencing was collected from all dose cohorts at baseline, on cycle 4 day 1, and on cycle 7 day 1. The samples were taken from a phase I, first-in-human, multicenter, open-label dose-escalation trial of ivuxolimab. The trial enrolled adults with locally advanced or metastatic head and neck squamous cell, hepatocellular, melanoma or renal cell carcinoma. Before TCR sequencing, CD4+ T cells and CD8+ T cells were sorted from peripheral blood as separate populations. Turning to this clone: Its target antigen remains unknown. Base qualities are missing; no much larger clone stands one base away.

To sequence the TCRbeta CDR3 region, genomic DNA was isolated from the sorted cells. The immunoSEQ Assay was used for sequencing of TCRbeta CDR3 regions. Held by TCRdb, this immuneACCESS table contains in-frame sequences only and omits some clones. Under half of the omission traces to an unresolved V gene where checked; the cause of the rest is unknown. This sample gives some 33,000 clones in total; roughly nine tenths of them show up just once. Together, the top ten hold 35% to 45% of the sample. Here V drops 4 bases and J drops 1 base, and the junction holds 6 bases not matched to any gene. From its cysteine to its phenylalanine, the CDR3 spans 17 amino acids. Only the CDR3 DNA stays, 51 bases, in frame from base 1. From a lookup of the germline V gene (reference sequence), CDR1 and CDR2 are SGHNT and YYREEE.

The sequence derives from an adult with an advanced solid tumor such as melanoma, head and neck, liver or kidney cancer. Recombination connected TRBV5-4 to TRBJ2-7; TRBD2 agrees with 15 junctional bases. The sequencing here drew on CD4+ or CD8+ T cells sorted from blood, taken in a trial of the OX40 agonist ivuxolimab. The DNA reads TGTGCCAGCAGCGGTTCGGGACTAGCGGGAGGATCCTACGAGCAGTACTTC. This yields the protein CASSGSGLAGGSYEQYF. When the CDR3 is completed using the reference TRBV5-4 and TRBJ2-7 genes on either side, the full variable domain is ETGVTQSPTHLIKTRGQQVTLRCSSQSGHNTVSWYQQALGQGPQFIFQYYREEENGRGNFPPRFSGLQFPNYSSELNVNALELDDSALYLCASSGSGLAGGSYEQYFGPGTRLTVT.